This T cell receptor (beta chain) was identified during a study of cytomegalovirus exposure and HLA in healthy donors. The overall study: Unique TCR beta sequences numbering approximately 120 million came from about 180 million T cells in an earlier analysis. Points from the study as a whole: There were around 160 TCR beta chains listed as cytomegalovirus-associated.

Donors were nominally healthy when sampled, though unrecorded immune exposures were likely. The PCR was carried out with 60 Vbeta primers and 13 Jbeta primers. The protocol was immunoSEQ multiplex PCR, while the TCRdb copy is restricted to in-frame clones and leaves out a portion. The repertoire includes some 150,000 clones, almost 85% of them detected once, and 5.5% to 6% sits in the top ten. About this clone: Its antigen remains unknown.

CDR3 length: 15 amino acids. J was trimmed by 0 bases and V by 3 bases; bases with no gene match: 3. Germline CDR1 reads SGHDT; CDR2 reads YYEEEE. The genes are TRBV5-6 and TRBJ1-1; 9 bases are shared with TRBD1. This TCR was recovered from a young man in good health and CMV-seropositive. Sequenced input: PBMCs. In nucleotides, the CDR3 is TGTGCCAGCAGCTCCCGGACAGGGGTGAACACTGAAGCTTTCTTT. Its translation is CASSSRTGVNTEAFF.